This T cell receptor (beta chain) emerged from a study of blood T cell repertoires in COVID-19. Background on the study: The origin of the acute and convalescent COVID-19 samples was the United States, Italy and Spain. In each case, the material was cDNA or gDNA derived from T cells, B-cell-depleted T cells, or PBMCs.

Original processing methods: Counts of nucleated cells, estimated from reference gene primer amplification, were obtained. Generated by immunoSEQ multiplex PCR, the TCRdb table keeps only in-frame clones and is missing some. V, J and clone size reflect that table, while D and trimming were determined from the DNA. The table has tens of thousands of clones, 79% seen once. This sequence was found in a man aged 55 to 70 with active or convalescent COVID-19. The source material was peripheral blood.

The CDR3 reads CASSLSGGLSYNEQFF. In nucleotides, the CDR3 is TGTGCCAGCAGCTTAAGCGGGGGCCTCTCCTACAATGAGCAGTTCTTC. The rearrangement joins TRBV5-4 to TRBJ2-1, with TRBD2 matching 8 bases. Germline CDR1 and CDR2: SGHNT and YYREEE (reference sequence). The V gene end was trimmed by 2 bases and the J gene end by 0 bases; junction bases not matched to a gene: 4. The CDR3 runs 16 residues.